This T cell receptor beta chain appears in the sequencing data of a study of T-cell reconstitution after alpha-beta-depleted transplantation in children. General study results and limits: Reports say that about two months after transplant, the alpha-beta T cells came out of several hundred graft clones that had expanded. After transplant, high TCRbeta diversity at day 60 in some patients arose from surviving recipient T cells and thymic progenitors. Newly produced T cells mostly accounted for T-cell counts and diversity one year post-transplant.

This clonotype appeared many times. Its antigen remains unidentified. Preparing the TCRbeta library involved the use of unique molecular identifiers. TCRdb ran MiXCR on the PCR reads and lists one entry per CDR3 protein. Altogether roughly 250,000 distinct CDR3 sequences are present, roughly 8.2% being singletons, with the ten largest covering under 8%. The CDR3 is 15 residues long. V dropped 6 bases and J dropped 4 bases, with 18 bases sitting between them. This clonotype was obtained from a male patient younger than 18 who had a stem cell transplant for acute lymphoblastic leukemia, so the T cells may come from the graft donor. This material consisted of PBMCs, mostly from graft donor cells, taken 180 days after TCRalphabeta/CD19-depleted stem cell transplant. The gene calls are TRBV12-3 or TRBV12-4 and TRBJ1-2; D might be TRBD1 (5 bases). The CDR3 here is CASSSKRGEIYGYTF. In DNA form, the CDR3 reads TGTGCCAGCAGCTCAAAGCGGGGGGAAATCTATGGCTACACCTTC.